The 2 T cell receptor beta chains given below trace back to one sample, sequenced in a study of cytomegalovirus exposure and HLA in healthy donors. Primers: 60 Vbeta forward and 13 Jbeta reverse. Assay: immunoSEQ multiplex PCR; the TCRdb copy retains only in-frame clones and omits some. The sample has around 150,000 clones, roughly 77% seen once. The specimen sequenced was PBMCs. The origin of the receptors is a human donor in good health.

The chain joins TRBV7-8 to TRBJ1-5, with D perhaps matching TRBD1 (6 bases). The CDR3 consists of 15 residues. The germline V and J ends were trimmed by 4 bases and 10 bases, with 20 bases remaining between them. Germline assignment: CDR1 SGHVS and CDR2 FQNEAQ. The CDR3: CASSSSGAGGGPQHF. The CDR3 DNA sequence: TGTGCCAGCAGCTCGAGTGGTGCGGGGGGCGGACCCCAGCATTTT.

In regard to this clone: One end of the junction is discordant with germline, which a read error may explain. The chain's CDR3 is CSSSLLGEGQYF. In DNA, the CDR3 is TGTTCCAGCAGCTTACTGGGGGAGGGGCAGTACTTC. The chain carries TRBV7-9 and TRBJ2-7; 7 bases line up with TRBD2. The V gene's germline CDR1 is SEHNR and CDR2 FQNEAQ (reference sequence). The CDR3 has 12 amino acids.